Listed below are T cell receptor beta chains from one sample, sequenced in a study of blood T cells in healthy people across ages. TCRdb reprocessed the 5' RACE reads with MiXCR, giving one entry per CDR3 protein. The sample lists roughly 1.4 million distinct CDR3 sequences; 55% to 75% were seen once. The sequenced sample consisted of blood. These receptors were taken from a man younger than 30 in good health. Both conserved end residues are part of each CDR3. Fields, in order: J gene, D gene, V gene, clone size, CDR3 protein, CDR3 DNA. A D gene is named only where the DNA matches it firmly. Not all rows give a size; the values are once, few, many and, for expanded clones, a class.

TRBJ1-1 TRBD1 TRBV6-1 . CASSRQGKNTEAFF TGTGCCAGCAGCAGACAGGGGAAGAACACTGAAGCTTTCTTT
TRBJ2-4 . TRBV20-1 . CSAGQTNIQYF TGCAGTGCTGGACAGACAAACATTCAGTACTTC
TRBJ1-2 . TRBV6-1 . CASSEYGQNYGYTF TGTGCCAGCAGTGAATATGGGCAGAACTATGGCTACACCTTC
TRBJ1-5 TRBD1 TRBV13 few CASSHGTGGGQPQHF TGTGCCAGCAGCCACGGGACAGGGGGCGGGCAGCCCCAGCATTTT
TRBJ2-5 . TRBV21-1 . CASSKGARRGEETQYF TGTGCCAGCAGCAAAGGTGCAAGGAGAGGGGAAGAGACCCAGTACTTC
TRBJ1-1 TRBD1 TRBV9 . CASSALQGAAEAFF TGTGCCAGCAGCGCCCTACAGGGGGCCGCTGAAGCTTTCTTT
TRBJ2-7 . TRBV21-1 . CASVTDHYSYEQYF TGTGCCAGCGTCACAGACCATTACTCCTACGAGCAGTACTTC
TRBJ1-2 . TRBV28 . CASSFTPPGYGYTF TGTGCCAGCAGTTTTACACCCCCGGGGTATGGCTACACCTTC
TRBJ2-5 TRBD2 TRBV4-1 . CASSQDPTSGQETQYF TGCGCCAGCAGCCAGGATCCGACTAGCGGGCAAGAGACCCAGTACTTC
TRBJ2-1 . TRBV6-4 few CASSDSITNRETQFF TGTGCCAGCAGTGACTCGATCACTAACCGGGAGACCCAGTTCTTC
TRBJ2-2 . TRBV29-1 . CSVAGSNTGELFF TGCAGCGTTGCGGGGTCGAACACCGGGGAGCTGTTTTTT
TRBJ2-1 TRBD1 TRBV12-3/TRBV12-4 few CASSSVRQGGNEQFF TGTGCCAGCAGTTCCGTGAGACAGGGCGGCAATGAGCAGTTCTTC
TRBJ2-5 . TRBV2 . CASTKSGTQYF TGTGCCAGCACCAAGAGTGGAACCCAGTACTTC
TRBJ2-1 . TRBV2 . CASSGRIRGPWGPNEQFF TGTGCCAGCAGTGGCCGAATTCGCGGGCCATGGGGCCCAAATGAGCAGTTCTTC
TRBJ2-1 . TRBV6-6 . CASSYGAGGYEQFF TGTGCCAGCAGTTACGGGGCTGGGGGGTATGAGCAGTTCTTC
TRBJ2-3 TRBD1 TRBV5-1 . CASRRQGANTDTQYF TGTGCCAGCAGGAGACAGGGGGCTAACACAGATACGCAGTATTTT
TRBJ1-1 . TRBV4-2 once CASSQFQGLNTEAFF TGTGCCAGCAGCCAATTTCAAGGGCTGAACACTGAAGCTTTCTTT
TRBJ1-2 . TRBV29-1 . CSALGPGKGYTF TGCAGCGCACTAGGGCCAGGAAAGGGCTACACCTTC
TRBJ1-3 TRBD1 TRBV2 . CARGTGGDSIYF TGTGCCAGGGGGACAGGGGGCGACTCCATATATTTT
TRBJ1-5 . TRBV29-1 once CSVARGHQPQHF TGCAGCGTTGCCAGGGGCCATCAGCCCCAGCATTTT
TRBJ2-2 . TRBV4-3 . CASSQDLDGELFF TGCGCCAGCAGCCAAGATTTGGATGGGGAGCTGTTTTTT
TRBJ2-3 . TRBV3-1 . CASSQGWRTDTQYF TGTGCCAGCAGCCAAGGATGGAGGACAGATACGCAGTATTTT
TRBJ1-4 . TRBV9 . CASSGGLGEKLFF TGTGCCAGCAGCGGGGGGCTAGGGGAAAAACTGTTTTTT
TRBJ2-7 . TRBV5-1 . CASSLTLSGTLPYEQYF TGCGCCAGCAGCCTTACCCTTTCCGGGACATTACCCTACGAGCAGTACTTC